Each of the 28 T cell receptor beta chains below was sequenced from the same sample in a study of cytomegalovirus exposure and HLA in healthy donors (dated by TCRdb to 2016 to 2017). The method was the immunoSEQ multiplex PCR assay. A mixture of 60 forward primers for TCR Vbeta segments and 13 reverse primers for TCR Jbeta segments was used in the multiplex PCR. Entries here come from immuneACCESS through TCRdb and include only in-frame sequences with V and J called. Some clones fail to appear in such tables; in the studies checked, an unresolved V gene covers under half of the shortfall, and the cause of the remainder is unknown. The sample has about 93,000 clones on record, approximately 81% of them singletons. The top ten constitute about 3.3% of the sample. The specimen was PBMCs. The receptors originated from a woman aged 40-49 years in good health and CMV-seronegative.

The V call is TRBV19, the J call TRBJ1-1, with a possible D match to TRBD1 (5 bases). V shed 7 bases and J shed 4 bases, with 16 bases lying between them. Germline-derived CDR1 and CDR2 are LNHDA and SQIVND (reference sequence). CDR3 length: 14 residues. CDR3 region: CASIRQGWGTEAFF. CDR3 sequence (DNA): TGTGCCAGTATCCGGCAGGGATGGGGCACTGAAGCTTTCTTT.

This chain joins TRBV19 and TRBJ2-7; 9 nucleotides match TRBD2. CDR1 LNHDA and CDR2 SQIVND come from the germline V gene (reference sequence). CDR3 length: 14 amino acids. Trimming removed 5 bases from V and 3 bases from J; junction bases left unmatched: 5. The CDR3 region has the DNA TGTGCCAGTAGTTTCAGCGGGAGGAACTACGAGCAGTACTTC. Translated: CASSFSGRNYEQYF.

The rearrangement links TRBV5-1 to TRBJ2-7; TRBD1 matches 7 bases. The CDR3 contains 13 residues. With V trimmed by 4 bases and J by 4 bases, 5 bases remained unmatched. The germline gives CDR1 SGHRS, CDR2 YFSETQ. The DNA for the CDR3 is TGCGCCAGCAGCCCTGGGACAGAATACGAGCAGTACTTC. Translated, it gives CASSPGTEYEQYF. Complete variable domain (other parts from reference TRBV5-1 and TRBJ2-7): KAGVTQTPRYLIKTRGQQVTLSCSPISGHRSVSWYQQTPGQGLQFLFEYFSETQRNKGNFPGRFSGRQFSNSRSEMNVSTLELGDSALYLCASSPGTEYEQYFGPGTRLTVT.

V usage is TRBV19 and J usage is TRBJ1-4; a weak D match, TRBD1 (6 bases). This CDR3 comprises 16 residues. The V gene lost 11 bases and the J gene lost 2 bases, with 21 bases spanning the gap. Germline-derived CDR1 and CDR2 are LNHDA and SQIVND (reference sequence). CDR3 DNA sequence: TGTGCCCCCAAACCCAACAGGGATAGGACTAATGAAAAACTGTTTTTT. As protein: CAPKPNRDRTNEKLFF.

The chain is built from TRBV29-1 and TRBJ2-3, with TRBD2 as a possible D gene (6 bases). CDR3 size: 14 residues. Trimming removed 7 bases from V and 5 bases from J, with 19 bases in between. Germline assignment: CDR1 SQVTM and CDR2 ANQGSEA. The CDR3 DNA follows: TGCAGCGCGTGGAGGGGACGCCCCCGAGATACGCAGTATTTT. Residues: CSAWRGRPRDTQYF.

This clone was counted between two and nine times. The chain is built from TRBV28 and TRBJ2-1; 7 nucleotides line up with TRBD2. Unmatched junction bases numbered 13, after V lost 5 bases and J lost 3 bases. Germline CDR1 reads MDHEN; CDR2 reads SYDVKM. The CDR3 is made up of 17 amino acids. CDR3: CASSPPLAKEDYNEQFF. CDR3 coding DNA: TGTGCCAGCAGTCCGCCACTAGCGAAAGAGGACTACAATGAGCAGTTCTTC.

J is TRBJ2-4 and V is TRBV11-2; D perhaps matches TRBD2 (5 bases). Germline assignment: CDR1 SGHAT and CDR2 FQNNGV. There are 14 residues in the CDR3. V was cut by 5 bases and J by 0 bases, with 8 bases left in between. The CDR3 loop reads CASSNGLAKNIQYF. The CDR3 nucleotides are TGTGCCAGCAGCAACGGACTAGCCAAAAACATTCAGTACTTC.

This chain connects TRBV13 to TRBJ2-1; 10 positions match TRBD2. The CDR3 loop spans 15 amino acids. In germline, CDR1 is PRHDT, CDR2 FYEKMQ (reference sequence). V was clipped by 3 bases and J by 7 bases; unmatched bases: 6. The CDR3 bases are TGTGCCAGCAGCTTCGGACTAGCGGCGAAGAATGAGCAGTTCTTC. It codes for CASSFGLAAKNEQFF.

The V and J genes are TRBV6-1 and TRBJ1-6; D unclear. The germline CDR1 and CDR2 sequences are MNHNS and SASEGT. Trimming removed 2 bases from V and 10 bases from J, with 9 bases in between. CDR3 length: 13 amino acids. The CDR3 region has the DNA TGTGCCAGCAGTGAAAACGAGGGCTCACCCCTCCACTTT. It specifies CASSENEGSPLHF.

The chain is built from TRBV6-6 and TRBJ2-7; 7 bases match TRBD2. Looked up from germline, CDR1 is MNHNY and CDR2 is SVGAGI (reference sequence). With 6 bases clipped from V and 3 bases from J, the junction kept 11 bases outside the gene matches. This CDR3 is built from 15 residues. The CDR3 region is CASSPVASGRYEQYF. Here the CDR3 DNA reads TGTGCCAGCAGCCCCGTGGCTAGCGGACGCTACGAGCAGTACTTC.

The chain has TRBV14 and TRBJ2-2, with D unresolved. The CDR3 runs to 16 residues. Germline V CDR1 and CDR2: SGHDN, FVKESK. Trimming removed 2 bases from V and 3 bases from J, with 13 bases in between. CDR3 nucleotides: TGTGCCAGCAGCCAATTCTTGCGTCGGGACACCGGGGAGCTGTTTTTT. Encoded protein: CASSQFLRRDTGELFF.

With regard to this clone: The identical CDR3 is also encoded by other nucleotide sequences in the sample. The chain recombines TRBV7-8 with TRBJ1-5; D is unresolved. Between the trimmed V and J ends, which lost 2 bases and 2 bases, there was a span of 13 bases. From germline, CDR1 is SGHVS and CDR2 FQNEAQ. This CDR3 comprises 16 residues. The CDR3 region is CASSLSGVIGNQPQHF. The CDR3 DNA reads TGTGCCAGCAGCTTATCCGGGGTTATCGGCAATCAGCCCCAGCATTTT. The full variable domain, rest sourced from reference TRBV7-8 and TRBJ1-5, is GAGVSQSPRYKVAKRGQDVALRCDPISGHVSLFWYQQALGQGPEFLTYFQNEAQLDKSGLPSDRFFAERPEGSVSTLKIQRTQQEDSAVYLCASSLSGVIGNQPQHFGDGTRLSIL.

The CDR3 here is CASSLEGGAALYGYTF. DNA for the CDR3: TGTGCCAGCAGCTTGGAAGGGGGGGCGGCCCTCTATGGCTACACCTTC. The V and J genes are TRBV5-4 and TRBJ1-2, with D perhaps TRBD1 (6 bases). V was cut by 0 bases and J by 4 bases, with 16 bases left in between. The CDR3 is made up of 16 amino acids. Germline V CDR1 and CDR2: SGHNT, YYREEE (reference sequence).

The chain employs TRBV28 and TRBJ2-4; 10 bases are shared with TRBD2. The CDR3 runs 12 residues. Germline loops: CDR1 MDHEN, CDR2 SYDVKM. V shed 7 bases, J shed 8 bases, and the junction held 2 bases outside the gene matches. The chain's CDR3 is CASTSGGDIQYF. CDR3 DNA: TGTGCCAGCACTAGCGGGGGAGACATTCAGTACTTC.

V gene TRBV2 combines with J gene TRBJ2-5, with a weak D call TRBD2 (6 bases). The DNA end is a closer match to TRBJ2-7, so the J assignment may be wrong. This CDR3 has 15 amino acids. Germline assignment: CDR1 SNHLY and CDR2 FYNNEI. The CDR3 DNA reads TGTGCCAGCAGTCCCCTAGCGTTGGGGCTCTACGAGCAGTACTTC. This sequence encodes CASSPLALGLYEQYF.

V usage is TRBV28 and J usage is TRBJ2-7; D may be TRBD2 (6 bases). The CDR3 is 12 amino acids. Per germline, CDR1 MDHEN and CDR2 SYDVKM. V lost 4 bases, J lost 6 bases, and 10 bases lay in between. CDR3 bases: TGTGCCAGCAGTTGGAGGGGTACCGAGCAGTACTTC. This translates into CASSWRGTEQYF.

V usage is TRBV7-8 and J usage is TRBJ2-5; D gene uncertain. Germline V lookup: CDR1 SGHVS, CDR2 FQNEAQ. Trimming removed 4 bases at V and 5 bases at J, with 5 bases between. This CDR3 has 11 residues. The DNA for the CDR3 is TGTGCCAGCAGCTGGCGGGAGACCCAGTACTTC. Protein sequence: CASSWRETQYF.

The CDR3 region is CASSPPSGRLGGELFF. DNA for the CDR3: TGTGCCAGCAGCCCGCCTAGCGGGAGATTGGGCGGGGAGCTGTTTTTT. The chain links TRBV7-9 to TRBJ2-2; TRBD2 aligns across 10 bases. Germline V gene lookup returns CDR1 SEHNR and CDR2 FQNEAQ (reference sequence). Trimming at V came to 5 bases and at J to 7 bases, leaving 10 bases not matched to a gene. CDR3 size: 16 residues. The complete variable domain, with remaining parts taken from reference TRBV7-9 and TRBJ2-2, reads DTGVSQNPRHKITKRGQNVTFRCDPISEHNRLYWYRQTLGQGPEFLTYFQNEAQLEKSRLLSDRFSAERPKGSFSTLEIQRTEQGDSAMYLCASSPPSGRLGGELFFGEGSRLTVL.

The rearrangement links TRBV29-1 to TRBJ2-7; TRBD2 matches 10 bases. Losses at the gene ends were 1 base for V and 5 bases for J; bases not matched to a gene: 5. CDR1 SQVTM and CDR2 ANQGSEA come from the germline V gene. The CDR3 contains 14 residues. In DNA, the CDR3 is TGCAGCGTTGAAGGCATCGGGACTAGCGACGAGCAGTACTTC. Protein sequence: CSVEGIGTSDEQYF.

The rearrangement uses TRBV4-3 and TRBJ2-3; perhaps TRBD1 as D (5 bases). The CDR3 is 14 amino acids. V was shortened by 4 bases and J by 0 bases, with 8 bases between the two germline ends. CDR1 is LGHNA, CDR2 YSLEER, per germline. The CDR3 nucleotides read TGCGCCAGCAGCCCGCAGGGAAGCACAGATACGCAGTATTTT. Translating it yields CASSPQGSTDTQYF.

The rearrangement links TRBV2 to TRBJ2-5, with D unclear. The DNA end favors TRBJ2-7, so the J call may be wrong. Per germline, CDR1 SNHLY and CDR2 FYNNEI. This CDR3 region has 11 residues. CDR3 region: CASRQSREQYF. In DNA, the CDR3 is TGTGCCAGCAGACAGTCCCGCGAGCAGTACTTC.

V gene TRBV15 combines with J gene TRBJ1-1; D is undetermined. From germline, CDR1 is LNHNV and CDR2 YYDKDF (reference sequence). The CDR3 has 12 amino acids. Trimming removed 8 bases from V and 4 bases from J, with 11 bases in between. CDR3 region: CATGDDSTEAFF. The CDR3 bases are TGTGCCACCGGAGACGATTCCACTGAAGCTTTCTTT.

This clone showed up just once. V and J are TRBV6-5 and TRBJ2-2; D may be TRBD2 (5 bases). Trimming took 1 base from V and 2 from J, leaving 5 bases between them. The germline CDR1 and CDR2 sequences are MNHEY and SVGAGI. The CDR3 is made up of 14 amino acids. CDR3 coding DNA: TGTGCCAGCAGTTACTGGACTAACACCGGGGAGCTGTTTTTT. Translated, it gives CASSYWTNTGELFF.

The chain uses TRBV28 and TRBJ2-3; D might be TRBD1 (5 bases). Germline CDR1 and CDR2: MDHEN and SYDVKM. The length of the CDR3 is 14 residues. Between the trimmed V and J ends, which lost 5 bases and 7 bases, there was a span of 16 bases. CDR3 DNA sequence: TGTGCCAGCAGTGGGCAGGGCCCCTTAAATACGCAGTATTTT. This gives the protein CASSGQGPLNTQYF. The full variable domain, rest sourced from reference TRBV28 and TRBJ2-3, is DVKVTQSSRYLVKRTGEKVFLECVQDMDHENMFWYRQDPGLGLRLIYFSYDVKMKEKGDIPEGYSVSREKKERFSLILESASTNQTSMYLCASSGQGPLNTQYFGPGTRLTVL.

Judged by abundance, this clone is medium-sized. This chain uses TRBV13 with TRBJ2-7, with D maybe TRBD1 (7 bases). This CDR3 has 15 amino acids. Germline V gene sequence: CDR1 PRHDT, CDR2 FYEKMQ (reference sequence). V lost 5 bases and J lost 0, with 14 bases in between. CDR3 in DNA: TGTGCCAGCAGCGGGCGGGACAGAAACTCCTACGAGCAGTACTTC. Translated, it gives CASSGRDRNSYEQYF. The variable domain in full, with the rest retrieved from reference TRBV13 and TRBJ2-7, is AAGVIQSPRHLIKEKRETATLKCYPIPRHDTVYWYQQGPGQDPQFLISFYEKMQSDKGSIPDRFSAQQFSDYHSELNMSSLELGDSALYFCASSGRDRNSYEQYFGPGTRLTVT.

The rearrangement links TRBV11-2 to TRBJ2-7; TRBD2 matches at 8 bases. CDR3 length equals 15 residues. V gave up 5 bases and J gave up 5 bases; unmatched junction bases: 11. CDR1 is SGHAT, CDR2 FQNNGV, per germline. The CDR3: CASSTTSGRGHEQYF. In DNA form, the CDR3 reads TGTGCCAGCAGCACTACCTCCGGGAGGGGCCACGAGCAGTACTTC. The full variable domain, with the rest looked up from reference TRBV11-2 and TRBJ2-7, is EAGVAQSPRYKIIEKRQSVAFWCNPISGHATLYWYQQILGQGPKLLIQFQNNGVVDDSQLPKDRFSAERLKGVDSTLKIQPAKLEDSAVYLCASSTTSGRGHEQYFGPGTRLTVT.

CDR3 region: CASSLQALSGANVLTF. The CDR3 bases are TGTGCCAGCTCATTACAGGCGCTCTCTGGGGCCAACGTCCTGACTTTC. This chain joins TRBV18 and TRBJ2-6; D is perhaps TRBD1 (5 bases). Germline CDR1 is KGHSH and CDR2 is LQKENI. The CDR3 is 16 amino acids. The V end lost 5 bases, the J end lost 0 bases, and 11 bases lay between the germline ends. Supplemented by reference TRBV18 and TRBJ2-6, the full variable domain reads NAGVMQNPRHLVRRRGQEARLRCSPMKGHSHVYWYRQLPEEGLKFMVYLQKENIIDESGMPKERFSAEFPKEGPSILRIQQVVRGDSAAYFCASSLQALSGANVLTFGAGSRLTVL.

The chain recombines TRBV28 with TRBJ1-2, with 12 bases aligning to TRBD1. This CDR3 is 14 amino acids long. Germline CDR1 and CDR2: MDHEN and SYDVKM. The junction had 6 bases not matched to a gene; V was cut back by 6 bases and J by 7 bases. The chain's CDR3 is CASSSGTGGRGYTF. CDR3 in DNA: TGTGCCAGCAGCTCCGGGACAGGGGGCCGTGGCTACACCTTC.